What follows are 28 T cell receptor beta chains derived from one specimen sequenced in a study of T-cell reconstitution after alpha-beta-depleted transplantation in children. Overall study results and limits: After one year, T-cell counts and TCRbeta diversity mostly came from new T cells.

As it was prepared, the TCRbeta library received unique molecular identifiers. TCRdb analysed the PCR reads with MiXCR anew, one entry per CDR3 protein. Counted here are about 290,000 distinct CDR3 sequences, over 7% occurring once; the ten biggest clones make up approximately 9.6%. The antigens of these receptors remain unknown. The sample consisted of peripheral blood, taken 360 days after TCRalphabeta/CD19-depleted stem cell transplant. Receptors were obtained from a female patient aged 2-9 years who had a stem cell transplant for Fanconi anemia, so the T cells may come from the graft donor.

Many counts were recorded for this clonotype. J is TRBJ2-3 and V is TRBV3-1; D is uncertain. Trimming took off 0 bases at V and 2 bases at J, with 6 bases between the two ends. Germline CDR1 and CDR2: LGHDT and YNNKEL (reference sequence). The CDR3 runs to 14 residues. The CDR3 DNA follows: TGTGCCAGCAGCCAAGATGACCTCACAGATACGCAGTATTTT. Its translation is CASSQDDLTDTQYF.

About this clonotype: The CDR3 carries no conserved terminal phenylalanine or tryptophan, so it likely arises from a read error. The chain employs TRBV5-6 and TRBJ2-3, with TRBD2 matching 12 bases. CDR1 is SGHDT and CDR2 is YYEEEE in the germline V gene. The CDR3 contains 17 residues. V lost 2 bases to trimming and J lost 3 bases; unmatched junction nucleotides: 7. The CDR3 DNA is TGTGCCAGCAGCTTCCGACTGACTAGCGGGGGAACAGATACGCAGTATATT. Protein sequence: CASSFRLTSGGTDTQYI.

The chain links TRBV30 to TRBJ2-3; tentatively, D is TRBD2 (7 bases). This CDR3 has 16 amino acids. Germline CDR1 reads GTSNPN; CDR2 reads SVGIG (reference sequence). V gave up 0 bases and J gave up 2 bases, with 15 bases separating them. CDR3 residues: CAWSVPRGAVTDTQYF. In nucleotides, the CDR3 is TGTGCCTGGAGTGTACCCCGGGGGGCGGTCACAGATACGCAGTATTTT.

This clonotype has a count of ten or more. CDR3: CASSFRRPQETQYF. The CDR3 DNA sequence: TGTGCCAGCAGCTTCAGAAGACCCCAAGAGACCCAGTACTTC. The chain has TRBV7-9 and TRBJ2-5; D gene uncertain. Germline assignment: CDR1 SEHNR and CDR2 FQNEAQ (reference sequence). The CDR3 is 14 residues long. Trimming pared 3 bases from V and 1 base from J, leaving 9 bases between.

In this sample, this clonotype turned up a few times. The chain is built from TRBV4-2 and TRBJ1-2; D unclear. Germline loops: CDR1 LGHNA, CDR2 YNFKEQ. The CDR3 loop spans 14 amino acids. Between the trimmed V and J ends, which lost 0 bases and 8 bases, there was a span of 13 bases. The CDR3 region is CASSQDRRGLGYTF. CDR3 bases: TGTGCCAGCAGCCAAGATCGGCGTGGATTGGGCTACACCTTC.

In this sample, this clonotype turned up many times. This chain uses TRBV6-1 with TRBJ1-1; 7 positions agree with TRBD1. Germline CDR1 is MNHNS and CDR2 is SASEGT. The CDR3 spans 14 residues. After removal of 6 bases from V and 0 bases from J, the junction contained 4 bases not matched to a gene. The CDR3 loop is CASRQGQMNTEAFF. CDR3 nucleotide sequence: TGTGCCAGCAGGCAGGGACAGATGAACACTGAAGCTTTCTTT.

This clonotype was recorded many times. The chain recombines TRBV5-1 with TRBJ2-1, with TRBD2 matching 12 bases. V lost 0 bases to trimming and J lost 7 bases; unmatched junction nucleotides: 8. The CDR3 length is 17 residues. Germline CDR1 reads SGHRS; CDR2 reads YFSETQ. As DNA, the CDR3 is TGCGCCAGCAGCTTGGCCGCTAGCGGGGGGGCTTGGAATGAGCAGTTCTTC. Its translation is CASSLAASGGAWNEQFF.

The chain recombines TRBV6-5 with TRBJ1-2, with D perhaps TRBD1 (5 bases). Germline V lookup: CDR1 MNHEY, CDR2 SVGAGI. The CDR3 is made up of 16 amino acids. V shed 2 bases and J shed 1 base, with 14 bases lying between them. DNA for the CDR3: TGTGCCAGCAGTTACCGACCGTGGGGCAGTAACTATGGCTACACCTTC. It yields the protein CASSYRPWGSNYGYTF.

The rearrangement joins TRBV6-2 or TRBV6-3 to TRBJ1-1, with 10 positions matching TRBD1. In germline, CDR1 is MNHEY, CDR2 SVGEGT. The CDR3 is 16 residues long. V dropped 6 bases and J dropped 1; count of bases not matched to a gene: 8. CDR3 region: CASRTGGRVKNTEAFF. The CDR3 DNA reads as TGTGCCAGCAGGACAGGGGGCCGGGTGAAGAACACTGAAGCTTTCTTT.

This clonotype came up a few times. The V gene is TRBV28, the J gene TRBJ1-4; 9 bases are a match to TRBD1. Germline trimming cut 6 bases from V and 7 bases from J; bases unmatched to any gene: 6. In germline, CDR1 is MDHEN, CDR2 SYDVKM. The CDR3 has 14 amino acids. This CDR3 is CASRYRDRAEKLFF. DNA for the CDR3: TGTGCCAGCAGATACCGGGACAGGGCTGAAAAACTGTTTTTT.

This clonotype was counted many times. In DNA, the CDR3 is TGCAGTGCCCACCCACTGGGAGGGCTTTGGTGGGAGCAGTACTTC. It specifies CSAHPLGGLWWEQYF. The rearrangement joins TRBV20-1 to TRBJ2-7, with TRBD2 matching over 7 bases. V trimming: 6 bases; J trimming: 7 bases; junction bases outside the gene matches: 18. Germline V gives CDR1 DFQATT, CDR2 SNEGSKA (reference sequence). The CDR3 extends over 15 amino acids.

This clonotype was found many times. The chain has TRBV5-1 and TRBJ2-3; 9 nucleotides align to TRBD2. Per the germline V gene, CDR1 is SGHRS and CDR2 is YFSETQ. The CDR3 is 17 amino acids. After removal of 2 bases from V and 2 bases from J, the junction contained 9 bases not matched to a gene. CDR3 in DNA: TGCGCCAGCAGCTTTGGAAGCGGGGGGACATTCACAGATACGCAGTATTTT. Translating gives CASSFGSGGTFTDTQYF.

A few counts support this clonotype. V and J are TRBV7-6 and TRBJ1-2; 9 nucleotides line up with TRBD1. Trimming cost V 5 bases and J 8 bases; bases outside gene matches: 18. There are 17 residues in the CDR3. From germline, CDR1 is SGHVS and CDR2 FNYEAQ. The CDR3 nucleotides are TGTGCCAGCAGCAACGGTCCGGGACAGGGTATTCGTAACGGCTACACCTTC. As protein: CASSNGPGQGIRNGYTF.

The V gene is TRBV11-2, the J gene TRBJ1-4, with TRBD1 matching over 7 bases. Germline trimming cut 5 bases from V and 5 bases from J; bases unmatched to any gene: 8. From germline, CDR1 is SGHAT and CDR2 FQNNGV. The CDR3 runs to 15 residues. DNA for the CDR3: TGTGCCAGCAGCCGTCGTGGGACAGAGAATGAAAAACTGTTTTTT. Amino acids: CASSRRGTENEKLFF.

This clonotype has ten or more counts. J is TRBJ2-1 and V is TRBV28; D might be TRBD2 (7 bases). Germline V gene data show CDR1 as MDHEN and CDR2 as SYDVKM. The V end was cut by 7 bases, the J end by 0 bases, with 16 bases between. This CDR3 is 16 amino acids long. The CDR3 is CASIKGGVTSYNEQFF. DNA of the CDR3: TGTGCCAGCATAAAAGGGGGGGTTACCTCCTACAATGAGCAGTTCTTC. Full variable domain (outside the CDR3, taken from reference TRBV28 and TRBJ2-1): DVKVTQSSRYLVKRTGEKVFLECVQDMDHENMFWYRQDPGLGLRLIYFSYDVKMKEKGDIPEGYSVSREKKERFSLILESASTNQTSMYLCASIKGGVTSYNEQFFGPGTRLTVL.

This clonotype occurred many times. The gene calls are TRBV5-1 and TRBJ1-2, with 8 bases identical to TRBD1. This CDR3 spans 15 amino acids. Germline V lookup: CDR1 SGHRS, CDR2 YFSETQ. Losses at the gene ends were 4 bases for V and 2 bases for J; bases not matched to a gene: 7. CDR3 DNA sequence: TGCGCCAGCAGCAGGCCCGGACAGGGCAACTATGGCTACACCTTC. Translation gives CASSRPGQGNYGYTF.

This clonotype was counted many times. The chain joins TRBV7-9 to TRBJ1-5; D is possibly TRBD1 (6 bases). V shed 4 bases and J shed 3 bases, with 16 bases lying between them. The CDR3 consists of 16 residues. Germline V CDR1 and CDR2: SEHNR, FQNEAQ (reference sequence). CDR3 DNA sequence: TGTGCCAGCAGCTGGGGATGGGGGCGGCACAATCAGCCCCAGCATTTT. It encodes CASSWGWGRHNQPQHF.

This clonotype was observed a few times. The chain is built from TRBV7-3 and TRBJ2-2; TRBD2 is a possible D gene (6 bases). V gave up 1 base and J gave up 6 bases, with 12 bases separating them. From germline, CDR1 is SGHTA and CDR2 FQGTGA. The CDR3 has 15 residues. CDR3 coding DNA: TGTGCCAGCAGCTTAATAGGAGGGTCGGCCGGGGAGCTGTTTTTT. Protein product: CASSLIGGSAGELFF.

The chain employs TRBV3-1 and TRBJ1-1; TRBD1 matches 9 bases. J gave up 3 bases and V 5 bases, and 10 bases lay outside the gene matches. The CDR3 has 16 amino acids. Germline V CDR1 and CDR2: LGHDT, YNNKEL (reference sequence). The DNA of the CDR3 is TGTGCCAGCAGCTCGACTTTCGGACAGGGGTACACTGAAGCTTTCTTT. Its protein is CASSSTFGQGYTEAFF.

This clonotype has at least ten counts. V is TRBV20-1 and J is TRBJ2-3, with TRBD2 as a possible D gene (5 bases). Germline CDR1 is DFQATT and CDR2 is SNEGSKA (reference sequence). Trimming left V 6 bases short and J 4 bases short, with 17 bases between. This CDR3 comprises 14 residues. CDR3 sequence: CSAEASSASDTQYF. Written as DNA, the CDR3 is TGCAGTGCGGAGGCTTCTTCCGCTTCAGATACGCAGTATTTT.

In regard to this clonotype: A single base separates this from a much larger clone, so it may be a read error. V usage is TRBV12-3 or TRBV12-4 and J usage is TRBJ2-3; 9 nucleotides line up with TRBD2. The CDR3 runs 14 residues. CDR3 region: CARSLGTSGDTQYF. DNA for the CDR3: TGTGCCAGAAGTTTGGGAACTAGCGGGGATACGCAGTATTTT.

This clonotype was recorded at least ten times. The rearrangement uses TRBV29-1 and TRBJ2-5, with 7 bases matching TRBD1. Looked up from germline, CDR1 is SQVTM and CDR2 is ANQGSEA. The CDR3 totals 13 residues. Trimming cost V 3 bases and J 0 bases; bases outside gene matches: 1. CDR3 sequence: CSVDRGYQETQYF. CDR3 nucleotides: TGCAGCGTTGACAGGGGGTACCAAGAGACCCAGTACTTC.

The sample holds many counts of this clonotype. This chain uses TRBV12-3 or TRBV12-4 with TRBJ1-5; a possible D gene is TRBD1 (6 bases). The CDR3 runs 13 residues. V lost 6 bases to trimming and J lost 3 bases, with 9 bases between them. The CDR3 is CASSHRDNQPQHF. CDR3 nucleotide sequence: TGTGCCAGCAGCCACAGGGACAATCAGCCCCAGCATTTT.

This clonotype was seen at least ten times. The chain employs TRBV5-6 and TRBJ1-1, with TRBD1 identical over 7 bases. The junction had 10 bases not matched to a gene; V was cut back by 4 bases and J by 4 bases. The CDR3 consists of 15 residues. CDR1 is SGHDT, CDR2 YYEEEE, per germline. The CDR3 region is CASSKTPGGFTEAFF. The CDR3 DNA sequence: TGTGCCAGCAGCAAAACTCCAGGGGGTTTCACTGAAGCTTTCTTT.

This clonotype was seen at least ten times. V and J are TRBV5-1 and TRBJ2-5; D gene unclear. The CDR3 covers 14 residues. Germline V gene lookup returns CDR1 SGHRS and CDR2 YFSETQ. V was pared by 4 bases and J by 7 bases, with 17 bases between. The CDR3 reads CASSVPRMAGTQYF. The CDR3 DNA reads as TGCGCCAGCAGCGTACCACGGATGGCAGGGACCCAGTACTTC.

This clonotype has a count of ten or more. This chain connects TRBV28 to TRBJ1-1; 7 bases agree with TRBD1. This CDR3 contains 14 residues. Per germline, CDR1 MDHEN and CDR2 SYDVKM. V was pared by 6 bases and J by 3 bases, with 7 bases of the junction left unmatched. This chain's CDR3 is CASRKDRRDTEAFF. As DNA, the CDR3 is TGTGCCAGCAGAAAGGACAGGCGGGACACTGAAGCTTTCTTT.

The table lists this clonotype with a few counts. This chain joins TRBV27 and TRBJ2-3, with no clear D. Germline CDR1 and CDR2: MNHEY and SMNVEV (reference sequence). Trimming took off 3 bases at V and 0 bases at J, with 16 bases between the two ends. The CDR3 is made up of 17 amino acids. CDR3 DNA sequence: TGTGCCAGCAGTTTTTCCGGGCATCCCCCTAGCACAGATACGCAGTATTTT. Its protein is CASSFSGHPPSTDTQYF.

The chain uses TRBV27 and TRBJ1-2; D remains ambiguous. V was trimmed by 4 bases and J by 7 bases, leaving 13 bases between them. CDR1 MNHEY and CDR2 SMNVEV come from the germline V gene (reference sequence). The CDR3 contains 13 residues. CDR3 sequence: CASSSPGLGGYTF. The CDR3 coding sequence is TGTGCCAGCAGTTCCCCGGGGTTAGGTGGCTACACCTTC.